This TCR beta chain was captured by sequencing in a study of T cells after yellow fever vaccination. Study details: A sort based on CD3, CD45RA, CCR7 and CD95 yielded the EM, EMRA, CM and Tscm memory subsets.

Of note for this clonotype: This may be a read error: a much more frequent sequence differs by one nucleotide.

Generation of TCR cDNA used 5'RACE template switching (which added a universal primer site and UMIs). TCRdb recomputed calls from the 5' RACE reads with MiXCR, one row per CDR3 protein. Found here are tens of thousands of distinct CDR3 sequences, 5.5% of them singletons; the top ten hold 10% to 15%. Germline V gives CDR1 LGHNA, CDR2 YSLEER. The CDR3 spans 14 residues. Trimming pared 0 bases from V and 10 bases from J, leaving 10 bases between. Findings and caveats of the study: Once the booster was given, most primary-vaccination clones reappeared, at just under 98% for CD4 and around 90% for CD8. The CD4 and CD8 compartments had a small share of their clonotypes in common.

This chain joins TRBV4-3 and TRBJ1-6; D not certain. This clonotype was obtained from a man aged 25 to 40 who received the YFV17D yellow fever vaccine. The sequenced sample was PBMCs, either bulk or a sorted T-cell subset (CD4+, CD8+, memory, or dextramer-sorted; not recorded which), obtained 15 days after the yellow fever booster vaccination. The CDR3 region is CASSQDPRKSPLHF. CDR3 DNA: TGCGCCAGCAGCCAAGATCCGCGGAAGTCACCCCTCCACTTT.